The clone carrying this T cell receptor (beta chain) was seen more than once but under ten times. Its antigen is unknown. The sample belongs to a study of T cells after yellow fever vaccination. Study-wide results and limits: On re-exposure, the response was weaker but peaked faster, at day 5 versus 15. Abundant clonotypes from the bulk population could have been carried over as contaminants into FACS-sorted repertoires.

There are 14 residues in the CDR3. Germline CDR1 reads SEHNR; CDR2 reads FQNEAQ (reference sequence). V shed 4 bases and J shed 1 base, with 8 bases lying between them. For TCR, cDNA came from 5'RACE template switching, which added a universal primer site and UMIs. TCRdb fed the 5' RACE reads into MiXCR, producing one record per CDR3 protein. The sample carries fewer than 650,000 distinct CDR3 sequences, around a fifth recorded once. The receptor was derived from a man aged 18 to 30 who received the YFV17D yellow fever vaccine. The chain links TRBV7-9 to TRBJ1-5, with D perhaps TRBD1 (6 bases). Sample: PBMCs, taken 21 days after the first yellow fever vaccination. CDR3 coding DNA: TGTGCCAGCAGCTATGACAGGAGCAATCAGCCCCAGCATTTT. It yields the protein CASSYDRSNQPQHF.